This T cell receptor beta chain comes out of a study of blood T cell repertoires in COVID-19. As for the study in general: Acute-phase and convalescent COVID-19 samples originated in the United States, Italy and Spain.

The CDR3 runs 12 residues. V was clipped by 7 bases and J by 1 base, with 7 bases between them. Germline V gene data show CDR1 as KGHSH and CDR2 as LQKENI. Authors' methods: Counts of nucleated cells, estimated from reference gene primer amplification, were obtained. The table came from immunoSEQ multiplex PCR; TCRdb's copy has only in-frame clones and leaves some out. V, J and clone size were drawn from that table, and D and trimming were deduced from the DNA. The sample has fewer than 110,000 clones; 65% to 80% are singletons. The genes are TRBV18 and TRBJ1-1, with D tentatively TRBD1 (6 bases). This receptor was taken from a man between 65 and 79 years old with acute or convalescent COVID-19. The sequenced sample was peripheral blood. CDR3 DNA: TGTGCCAGCTGGACAGCGAACACTGAAGCTTTCTTT. Residues: CASWTANTEAFF.